These T cell receptor beta chains were read from a single sample in a study of CD8 T cells in ankylosing spondylitis. TCRdb recomputed calls from the 5' RACE reads with MiXCR, one row per CDR3 protein. The table lists some 400,000 distinct CDR3 sequences, approximately 20% of them singletons. Material for sequencing was blood, either unsorted or a sorted T cell fraction (not recorded which). These receptors all stem from a male donor with ankylosing spondylitis. The CDR3 runs from the conserved cysteine through the conserved F or W. A D gene is named only where the DNA matches it firmly. Clone size is stated in some rows and not others, as once, few, many or a class when expanded.

j_gene: TRBJ2-3
v_gene: TRBV5-1
abundance: few
d_gene: .
CDR3nt: TGCGCCAGCAGCCCGCACCCACAGAAAAACACAGATACGCAGTATTTT
CDR3aa: CASSPHPQKNTDTQYF

j_gene: TRBJ1-5
v_gene: TRBV27
abundance: .
d_gene: .
CDR3nt: TGTGCCAGCAGCCCGCCGGGGGGGGGCGTTCAGCCCCAGCATTTT
CDR3aa: CASSPPGGGVQPQHF

j_gene: TRBJ1-6
v_gene: TRBV4-3
abundance: .
d_gene: .
CDR3nt: TGCGCCAGCAGCACGGGGCCTAATTCACCCCTCCACTTT
CDR3aa: CASSTGPNSPLHF

j_gene: TRBJ2-5
v_gene: TRBV6-2/TRBV6-3
abundance: few
d_gene: TRBD1
CDR3nt: TGTGCCAGCAGAAGGACAGGGCGGCCCCGGGAGACCCAGTACTTC
CDR3aa: CASRRTGRPRETQYF

j_gene: TRBJ2-1
v_gene: TRBV15
abundance: .
d_gene: TRBD1
CDR3nt: TGTGCCACCAGCAGAAAATCCGGGACAGGTGTCTACAATGAGCAGTTCTTC
CDR3aa: CATSRKSGTGVYNEQFF

j_gene: TRBJ1-5
v_gene: TRBV3-1
abundance: .
d_gene: TRBD1
CDR3nt: TGTGCCAGCAGCCTCAGGGGGAGTCAGCCCCAGCATTTT
CDR3aa: CASSLRGSQPQHF

j_gene: TRBJ2-1
v_gene: TRBV9
abundance: .
d_gene: TRBD2
CDR3nt: TGTGCCAGCAGCGTAGCAGCGGGAAGCTCCTACAATGAGCAGTTCTTC
CDR3aa: CASSVAAGSSYNEQFF

j_gene: TRBJ2-5
v_gene: TRBV30
abundance: .
d_gene: TRBD1
CDR3nt: TGTGCCTGTAACCGGGACAGGGAAGAGACCCAGTACTTC
CDR3aa: CACNRDREETQYF

j_gene: TRBJ1-1
v_gene: TRBV29-1
abundance: few
d_gene: .
CDR3nt: TGCAGCGTTGGTCACCCGAACACTGAAGCTTTCTTT
CDR3aa: CSVGHPNTEAFF

j_gene: TRBJ2-7
v_gene: TRBV5-1
abundance: few
d_gene: .
CDR3nt: TGCGCCAGCAGCTTGACCGGGACAATGGATTACGAGCAGTACTTC
CDR3aa: CASSLTGTMDYEQYF

j_gene: TRBJ2-5
v_gene: TRBV11-2
abundance: .
d_gene: .
CDR3nt: TGTGCCAGCAGCTTCGTGGGCAGGGGTGTTGCCCAGTACTTC
CDR3aa: CASSFVGRGVAQYF

j_gene: TRBJ2-1
v_gene: TRBV4-1
abundance: few
d_gene: .
CDR3nt: TGCGCCAGCAGCCACGGGACCAGGTGGGGACGGAATGAGCAGTTCTTC
CDR3aa: CASSHGTRWGRNEQFF

j_gene: TRBJ1-5
v_gene: TRBV6-1
abundance: few
d_gene: .
CDR3nt: TGTGCCACCACAAAGGGGAGGGATCAGCCCCAGCATTTT
CDR3aa: CATTKGRDQPQHF

j_gene: TRBJ1-5
v_gene: TRBV12-3/TRBV12-4
abundance: .
d_gene: .
CDR3nt: TGTGCCAGCGGGACGGATGGAGGATTTTCTCAGCCCCAGCATTTT
CDR3aa: CASGTDGGFSQPQHF

j_gene: TRBJ2-7
v_gene: TRBV15
abundance: .
d_gene: .
CDR3nt: TGTGCCACCAGCAGAGGACAGGATCTCGAGCAGTACTTC
CDR3aa: CATSRGQDLEQYF

j_gene: TRBJ2-3
v_gene: TRBV24-1
abundance: few
d_gene: .
CDR3nt: TGTGCCACCAGTGACCCTGGGTGGAAGCACACAGATACGCAGTATTTT
CDR3aa: CATSDPGWKHTDTQYF

j_gene: TRBJ1-4
v_gene: TRBV15
abundance: few
d_gene: .
CDR3nt: TGTGCCACCAGCAGAGATCCCACGCAGGGTGAAAAACTGTTTTTT
CDR3aa: CATSRDPTQGEKLFF

j_gene: TRBJ2-7
v_gene: TRBV10-3
abundance: .
d_gene: TRBD2
CDR3nt: TGTGCCATCAGTGGAGGGGGACTAGCGGGAGATAACCACGAGCAGTACTTC
CDR3aa: CAISGGGLAGDNHEQYF

j_gene: TRBJ1-5
v_gene: TRBV5-1
abundance: many
d_gene: .
CDR3nt: TGCGCCAGCAGCTTGAACCCTGATCAGCCCCAGCATTTT
CDR3aa: CASSLNPDQPQHF

j_gene: TRBJ2-5
v_gene: TRBV7-6
abundance: many
d_gene: TRBD1
CDR3nt: TGTGCCAGCAGCTTAGACGACCCGACAGGGACAAAAGAGACCCAGTACTTC
CDR3aa: CASSLDDPTGTKETQYF

j_gene: TRBJ2-7
v_gene: TRBV12-3/TRBV12-4
abundance: .
d_gene: .
CDR3nt: TGTGCCAGCAGGCGGGACGGGTCCTACGAGCAGTACTTC
CDR3aa: CASRRDGSYEQYF

j_gene: TRBJ2-7
v_gene: TRBV6-1
abundance: .
d_gene: .
CDR3nt: TGTGCCAGCAGTAGGGACTCGGGGTTGCTCGAGCAGTACTTC
CDR3aa: CASSRDSGLLEQYF

j_gene: TRBJ1-5
v_gene: TRBV18
abundance: .
d_gene: .
CDR3nt: TGTGCCAGCTCACCTACCGGTATGAATCAGCCCCAGCATTTT
CDR3aa: CASSPTGMNQPQHF

j_gene: TRBJ2-1
v_gene: TRBV15
abundance: .
d_gene: .
CDR3nt: TGTGCCACCAGCAGAGTTTCCCCAAGGGGGGAGGTGCAGTTCTTC
CDR3aa: CATSRVSPRGEVQFF

j_gene: TRBJ1-3
v_gene: TRBV6-1
abundance: few
d_gene: .
CDR3nt: TGTGCCAGCAGTGAATCTCGCGGAAACACCATATATTTT
CDR3aa: CASSESRGNTIYF

j_gene: TRBJ2-2
v_gene: TRBV18
abundance: few
d_gene: .
CDR3nt: TGTGCCAGCTCACTGTCGGGGAGATCAACCGGGGAGCTGTTTTTT
CDR3aa: CASSLSGRSTGELFF

j_gene: TRBJ2-1
v_gene: TRBV5-1
abundance: .
d_gene: TRBD2
CDR3nt: TGCGCCAGCAGCCCCGGTTTAGCGGGTATCCAGAATGAGCAGTTCTTC
CDR3aa: CASSPGLAGIQNEQFF

j_gene: TRBJ2-5
v_gene: TRBV20-1
abundance: .
d_gene: TRBD1
CDR3nt: TGCAGTGCCCTACGGACAGGGGTCATCCAAGAGACCCAGTACTTC
CDR3aa: CSALRTGVIQETQYF

j_gene: TRBJ2-3
v_gene: TRBV6-1
abundance: few
d_gene: TRBD2
CDR3nt: TGTGCCAGCAGACGGGGGCTAGCGGGTTTCACAGATACGCAGTATTTT
CDR3aa: CASRRGLAGFTDTQYF

j_gene: TRBJ2-1
v_gene: TRBV7-3
abundance: .
d_gene: .
CDR3nt: TGTGCCAGCAGCCCTAGGTTAGCGGAACTGAGCTCCTACAATGAGCAGTTCTTC
CDR3aa: CASSPRLAELSSYNEQFF

j_gene: TRBJ1-5
v_gene: TRBV20-1
abundance: few
d_gene: .
CDR3nt: TGCAGTGCTAGTGACACCGATCAGCCCCAGCATTTT
CDR3aa: CSASDTDQPQHF

j_gene: TRBJ2-4
v_gene: TRBV20-1
abundance: .
d_gene: TRBD2
CDR3nt: TGCAGTGCTCGGACTAGCGGACTTTTGGACTTC
CDR3aa: CSARTSGLLDF

j_gene: TRBJ1-1
v_gene: TRBV10-3
abundance: few
d_gene: .
CDR3nt: TGTGCCACAGCCATGGGTGTATGGGGACACGAGGAAGCTTTCTTT
CDR3aa: CATAMGVWGHEEAFF

j_gene: TRBJ2-1
v_gene: TRBV3-1
abundance: .
d_gene: .
CDR3nt: TGTGCCAGCAGCCAAGAACCCTGGGAGCAGTTCTTC
CDR3aa: CASSQEPWEQFF

j_gene: TRBJ2-3
v_gene: TRBV11-3
abundance: .
d_gene: .
CDR3nt: TGTGCCAGCAACTGGGGTGGGGTAGATACGCAGTATTTT
CDR3aa: CASNWGGVDTQYF

j_gene: TRBJ2-3
v_gene: TRBV20-1
abundance: few
d_gene: TRBD2
CDR3nt: TGCAGTGCTAGTCCACTAGCGGGCACGGGAGGAGATACGCAGTATTTT
CDR3aa: CSASPLAGTGGDTQYF

j_gene: TRBJ2-1
v_gene: TRBV10-3
abundance: .
d_gene: TRBD2
CDR3nt: TGTGCCATCAGAGAACGACTAGCCTCCTACAATGAGCAGTTCTTC
CDR3aa: CAIRERLASYNEQFF

j_gene: TRBJ1-5
v_gene: TRBV6-1
abundance: few
d_gene: .
CDR3nt: TGTGCCAGCAGTGACCGAGAAGATCAGCCCCAGCATTTT
CDR3aa: CASSDREDQPQHF

j_gene: TRBJ2-1
v_gene: TRBV6-4
abundance: .
d_gene: .
CDR3nt: TGTGCCAGCAGTGAAGAAAGAGCGGGCCACAATGAGCAGTTCTTC
CDR3aa: CASSEERAGHNEQFF

j_gene: TRBJ2-1
v_gene: TRBV5-1
abundance: few
d_gene: TRBD2
CDR3nt: TGCGCCAGCAGCTCCCTATCTAGCGGGAAATACAATGAGCAGTTCTTC
CDR3aa: CASSSLSSGKYNEQFF

j_gene: TRBJ2-1
v_gene: TRBV7-3
abundance: few
d_gene: TRBD2
CDR3nt: TGTGCCAGCAGCTTACTAGCGGGAGTTGTCTACGATGAGCAGTTCTTC
CDR3aa: CASSLLAGVVYDEQFF

j_gene: TRBJ2-1
v_gene: TRBV11-3
abundance: .
d_gene: TRBD1
CDR3nt: TGTGCCAGCAGCATCGGGACAGGCCCTTACAATGAGCAGTTCTTC
CDR3aa: CASSIGTGPYNEQFF

j_gene: TRBJ2-3
v_gene: TRBV3-1
abundance: .
d_gene: .
CDR3nt: TGTGCCAGCAGCCAATTTTTCTCTGGCACAGATACGCAGTATTTT
CDR3aa: CASSQFFSGTDTQYF

j_gene: TRBJ1-3
v_gene: TRBV11-2
abundance: .
d_gene: .
CDR3nt: TGTGCCAGCAGCTTAAGTGGCGCCGCCTCTGGAAACACCATATATTTT
CDR3aa: CASSLSGAASGNTIYF

j_gene: TRBJ2-3
v_gene: TRBV29-1
abundance: .
d_gene: .
CDR3nt: TGCAGCGTCGCCGTAACAGATACGCAGTATTTT
CDR3aa: CSVAVTDTQYF

j_gene: TRBJ2-3
v_gene: TRBV20-1
abundance: .
d_gene: TRBD2
CDR3nt: TGCAGTGCCAGTCCGGGAGGCAGCACAGATACGCAGTATTTT
CDR3aa: CSASPGGSTDTQYF

j_gene: TRBJ1-4
v_gene: TRBV29-1
abundance: .
d_gene: .
CDR3nt: TGCAGCGTTGAAGTCAGCATGGGGAAACTGTTTTTT
CDR3aa: CSVEVSMGKLFF

j_gene: TRBJ2-3
v_gene: TRBV7-2
abundance: few
d_gene: TRBD2
CDR3nt: TGTGCCAGCAGCACCGGACTAGCCCCAGATACGCAGTATTTT
CDR3aa: CASSTGLAPDTQYF

j_gene: TRBJ2-1
v_gene: TRBV7-8
abundance: .
d_gene: TRBD2
CDR3nt: TGTGCCAGCAGCTTAGGGGGACTAGCGAGAAGCTCCTACAATGAGCAGTTCTTC
CDR3aa: CASSLGGLARSSYNEQFF

j_gene: TRBJ2-3
v_gene: TRBV28
abundance: .
d_gene: .
CDR3nt: TGTGCCAGCAGTCCCCCCCATGGAAGATTAGGTACGCAGTATTTT
CDR3aa: CASSPPHGRLGTQYF

j_gene: TRBJ1-1
v_gene: TRBV7-6
abundance: .
d_gene: TRBD1
CDR3nt: TGTGCCAGCAGCCCGAGCCGGACAGGCGCTTCTGAAGCTTTCTTT
CDR3aa: CASSPSRTGASEAFF

j_gene: TRBJ1-6
v_gene: TRBV6-5
abundance: .
d_gene: TRBD1
CDR3nt: TGTGCCAGCAGTTACTCGTTCGGACAGGGAGTTTCACCCCTCCACTTT
CDR3aa: CASSYSFGQGVSPLHF

j_gene: TRBJ2-7
v_gene: TRBV11-3
abundance: .
d_gene: TRBD2
CDR3nt: TGTGCCAGCAGCCGCAGACTAGCGGAGACCTACGAGCAGTACTTC
CDR3aa: CASSRRLAETYEQYF

j_gene: TRBJ2-5
v_gene: TRBV6-5
abundance: few
d_gene: .
CDR3nt: TGTGCCAGCAGTTACACCGGCAGTGGGTACCAAGAGACCCAGTACTTC
CDR3aa: CASSYTGSGYQETQYF

j_gene: TRBJ2-7
v_gene: TRBV20-1
abundance: few
d_gene: .
CDR3nt: TGCAGTGCTATGGGACGGATTTCCTACGAGCAGTACTTC
CDR3aa: CSAMGRISYEQYF

j_gene: TRBJ2-2
v_gene: TRBV5-5
abundance: few
d_gene: .
CDR3nt: TGTGCCAGCAGCTTTCGGGACGGCACCGGGGAGCTGTTTTTT
CDR3aa: CASSFRDGTGELFF

j_gene: TRBJ2-1
v_gene: TRBV4-3
abundance: .
d_gene: TRBD2
CDR3nt: TGCGCCAGCAGCCAGAGCGGGGCCTACAATGAGCAGTTCTTC
CDR3aa: CASSQSGAYNEQFF